The 17 T cell receptor beta chains listed next were all sequenced from one sample in a study of T cell responses to AZD1222 COVID-19 vaccine. Libraries were prepared by immunoSEQ multiplex PCR; TCRdb keeps only in-frame clonotypes and omits some of them. In the table there are under 35,000 clones, just over 90% of which are singletons. Sequencing was performed on peripheral blood, taken on day 0 of AZD1222 vaccination. The receptors were sampled from an adult in good health.

This clone was picked up one time. The chain links TRBV6-2 or TRBV6-3 to TRBJ2-7, with D unclear. Trimming left V 6 bases short and J 4 bases short, with 10 bases between. The CDR3 is made up of 12 amino acids. CDR1 is MNHEY and CDR2 is SVGEGT in the germline V gene. CDR3 sequence (DNA): TGTGCCAGCAGCTCAGCCCCGTACGAGCAGTACTTC. Translating gives CASSSAPYEQYF.

The chain carries TRBV6-5 and TRBJ2-2; D is possibly TRBD1 (6 bases). From germline, CDR1 is MNHEY and CDR2 SVGAGI. Trimming took off 5 bases at V and 6 bases at J, with 10 bases between the two ends. The CDR3 is 13 residues long. Written as DNA, the CDR3 is TGTGCCAGCAGTCGAGAGGGGGCCGGGGAGCTGTTTTTT. As protein: CASSREGAGELFF.

This clone rates as medium-sized. The CDR3 sequence is CASSSGRAGGTDTQYF. The DNA for the CDR3 is TGTGCCAGCAGCTCGGGGAGGGCGGGTGGCACAGATACGCAGTATTTT. The chain carries TRBV5-4 and TRBJ2-3, with TRBD2 identical over 7 bases. Germline V lookup: CDR1 SGHNT, CDR2 YYREEE (reference sequence). V lost 3 bases to trimming and J lost 1 base; unmatched junction nucleotides: 8. The CDR3 sequence is 16 residues long.

This chain links TRBV5-4 with TRBJ2-2; D is perhaps TRBD1 or TRBD2 (5 bases each). Per germline, CDR1 SGHNT and CDR2 YYREEE (reference sequence). The CDR3 totals 15 residues. Trimming shortened V by 0 bases and J by 7 bases, and 13 bases separated the two germline ends. CDR3: CASSLATGDRGELFF. The CDR3 nucleotides read TGTGCCAGCAGCTTGGCCACTGGGGACCGCGGGGAGCTGTTTTTT.

The CDR3: CASSTGQGRTEAFF. The CDR3 DNA follows: TGCGCCAGCAGCACCGGACAGGGGAGGACTGAAGCTTTCTTT. The V gene is TRBV5-1, the J gene TRBJ1-1; TRBD1 aligns across 9 bases. V lost 4 bases, J lost 5 bases, and 6 bases stayed unmatched. In germline, CDR1 is SGHRS, CDR2 YFSETQ. The CDR3 runs 14 residues.

The gene calls are TRBV19 and TRBJ2-2; maybe TRBD2 (5 bases). V shed 5 bases and J shed 3 bases, with 10 bases lying between them. CDR3 length equals 14 residues. The V gene's germline CDR1 is LNHDA and CDR2 SQIVND (reference sequence). This CDR3 reads CASSRRGYTGELFF. For the CDR3, the DNA is TGTGCCAGTAGTCGGCGAGGGTACACCGGGGAGCTGTTTTTT.

This chain joins TRBV4-3 and TRBJ1-5; weak D call: TRBD1 (5 bases). V shed 0 bases and J shed 7 bases, with 13 bases lying between them. Germline V gives CDR1 LGHNA, CDR2 YSLEER. This CDR3 comprises 15 residues. The CDR3 DNA is TGCGCCAGCAGCCAAGAGGGACTCACGGGGCAGCCCCAGCATTTT. Its protein product is CASSQEGLTGQPQHF.

The chain is built from TRBV11-2 and TRBJ1-1; a possible D gene is TRBD1 (6 bases). CDR1 is SGHAT, CDR2 FQNNGV, per germline. This CDR3 has 14 residues. Between the trimmed V and J ends, which lost 5 bases and 5 bases, there was a span of 15 bases. CDR3 amino acids: CASSPQGLGTEAFF. The CDR3 region has the DNA TGTGCCAGCAGCCCCCAGGGGTTAGGTACTGAAGCTTTCTTT.

This clone has only one observation. The V gene is TRBV4-2, the J gene TRBJ1-1, with D possibly TRBD1 on 5 matching bases. The V end lost 0 bases, the J end lost 0 bases, and 8 bases lay between the germline ends. The V gene's germline CDR1 is LGHNA and CDR2 YNFKEQ. The CDR3 is 15 amino acids. CDR3 amino acids: CASSQDGGMNTEAFF. The DNA of the CDR3 is TGTGCCAGCAGCCAAGATGGGGGGATGAACACTGAAGCTTTCTTT.

This clone was detected only a few times. J is TRBJ2-1 and V is TRBV10-2; D perhaps matches TRBD2 (5 bases). The V gene's germline CDR1 is WSHSY and CDR2 SAAADI. The germline V and J ends were trimmed by 8 bases and 10 bases, with 15 bases remaining between them. The CDR3 totals 12 residues. This chain's CDR3 is CASLAGPSEQFF. The CDR3 coding sequence is TGCGCCAGCCTTGCGGGTCCGTCGGAGCAGTTCTTC.

The J gene is TRBJ2-7, the V gene TRBV5-8; 9 positions agree with TRBD2. The CDR3 totals 16 residues. The trim removed 0 bases at V and 4 bases at J, leaving 8 bases unmatched. Germline loops: CDR1 SGHTS, CDR2 YDEGEE. The CDR3 sequence is CASSLVQAGGSYEQYF. The CDR3 DNA reads as TGTGCCAGCAGCTTGGTTCAAGCGGGGGGTTCATACGAGCAGTACTTC.

V gene TRBV5-8 combines with J gene TRBJ1-2, with unresolved D. From germline, CDR1 is SGHTS and CDR2 YDEGEE. Trimming shortened V by 1 base and J by 8 bases, and 6 bases separated the two germline ends. The CDR3 is made up of 11 amino acids. This chain's CDR3 is CASSLTAGYTF. CDR3 bases: TGTGCCAGCAGCTTGACAGCGGGCTACACCTTC.

CDR3 sequence (DNA): TGTGCCAGCAGCTTACTCGTAGGAAGCAATCAGCCCCAGCATTTT. Translated, it gives CASSLLVGSNQPQHF. The V gene is TRBV7-2, the J gene TRBJ1-5; D gene uncertain. Trimming stripped 2 bases from V and 1 base from J, with 9 bases between. This CDR3 contains 15 residues. CDR1 SGHTA and CDR2 FQGNSA come from the germline V gene. Filled out from reference TRBV7-2 and TRBJ1-5, the complete variable domain reads GAGVSQSPSNKVTEKGKDVELRCDPISGHTALYWYRQSLGQGLEFLIYFQGNSAPDKSGLPSDRFSAERTGGSVSTLTIQRTQQEDSAVYLCASSLLVGSNQPQHFGDGTRLSIL.

The chain joins TRBV6-5 to TRBJ1-3; weak D call: TRBD1 (5 bases). Per the germline V gene, CDR1 is MNHEY and CDR2 is SVGAGI. The CDR3 has 15 residues. V was pared by 6 bases and J by 4 bases, with 16 bases between. This CDR3 reads CASSLSTVAGNTIYF. The CDR3 region has the DNA TGTGCCAGCAGCCTATCGACAGTAGCCGGAAACACCATATATTTT.

The chain links TRBV18 to TRBJ2-7; the match to TRBD2 covers 8 bases. With V trimmed by 0 bases and J by 3 bases, 4 bases remained unmatched. Germline CDR1 KGHSH, CDR2 LQKENI. The CDR3 covers 15 residues. The CDR3 nucleotides are TGTGCCAGCTCACCACCAGCCGGGGGGGACTACGAGCAGTACTTC. Encoded protein: CASSPPAGGDYEQYF.

The chain employs TRBV18 and TRBJ1-2; 9 bases are shared with TRBD1. The CDR3 sequence is 16 residues long. With 2 bases clipped from V and 0 bases from J, the junction kept 4 bases outside the gene matches. Germline V gene data show CDR1 as KGHSH and CDR2 as LQKENI. CDR3 bases: TGTGCCAGCTCACCAAGGACAGGGGAGACTAACTATGGCTACACCTTC. This codes for CASSPRTGETNYGYTF.

The chain recombines TRBV7-2 with TRBJ2-7; 8 bases fit TRBD2. The CDR3 loop spans 16 amino acids. In germline, CDR1 is SGHTA, CDR2 FQGNSA. After removal of 0 bases from V and 0 bases from J, the junction contained 4 bases not matched to a gene. The CDR3 spells CASSLALLAGSYEQYF. In DNA, the CDR3 is TGTGCCAGCAGCTTAGCGCTCCTAGCGGGCTCCTACGAGCAGTACTTC.